A single sample gave rise to the 8 T cell receptor beta chains below, sequenced in a study of naive and memory T cell subsets. The beta constant-region primer was an equimolar mix of two oligonucleotides covering TRBC1 and TRBC2. From the UMI-ligation and nested PCR reads, TCRdb called clonotypes with MiXCR, one entry per CDR3 protein. Counted here are about 21,000 distinct CDR3 sequences, 8% to 13% occurring once; the ten biggest clones make up 15% to 20%. Sequenced input: central memory CD8+ T cells from blood. Receptor source: a human donor in good health.

J is TRBJ2-2 and V is TRBV9, with D possibly TRBD2 on 5 matching bases. V shed 0 bases and J shed 5 bases, with 11 bases lying between them. This CDR3 has 15 amino acids. In germline, CDR1 is SGDLS, CDR2 YYNGEE. CDR3 loop: CASSVERGRTGELFF. In nucleotides, the CDR3 is TGTGCCAGCAGCGTAGAACGGGGTAGGACCGGGGAGCTGTTTTTT.

The chain is built from TRBV3-2 and TRBJ2-7; the DNA was not compared with TRBD1, the D call given in the table. TRBV3-2 is an annotated pseudogene. The CDR3 spans 18 residues. The CDR3 reads CASSQDHRTLGETYEQYF. CDR3 DNA sequence: TGTGCCAGCAGCCAAGATCATCGAACTTTGGGGGAAACCTACGAGCAGTACTTC.

This clonotype has ten or more counts. The rearrangement joins TRBV9 to TRBJ2-5; D is tentatively TRBD1 or TRBD2 (6 bases each). The length of the CDR3 is 14 residues. Germline loops: CDR1 SGDLS, CDR2 YYNGEE. V lost 0 bases and J lost 4, with 10 bases in between. The chain's CDR3 is CASSVGGGIETQYF. Here the CDR3 DNA reads TGTGCCAGCAGCGTAGGAGGGGGGATAGAGACCCAGTACTTC.

V gene TRBV27 combines with J gene TRBJ1-2; D not resolved. This CDR3 has 13 residues. Germline CDR1 MNHEY, CDR2 SMNVEV (reference sequence). V lost 2 bases to trimming and J lost 2 bases, with 6 bases between them. In DNA, the CDR3 is TGTGCCAGCAGTTTAAGCAGCAACTATGGCTACACCTTC. Protein sequence: CASSLSSNYGYTF.

The sample holds many counts of this clonotype. The chain combines TRBV28 with TRBJ1-2; D gene uncertain. V lost 2 bases and J lost 5, with 12 bases in between. The CDR3 sequence is 14 residues long. The V gene's germline CDR1 is MDHEN and CDR2 SYDVKM. CDR3: CASSLKEGWYGYTF. CDR3 DNA sequence: TGTGCCAGCAGTTTAAAGGAAGGATGGTATGGCTACACCTTC.

In its sample, this clonotype was seen many times. V and J are TRBV4-1 and TRBJ2-7; 8 nucleotides agree with TRBD1. The V segment lost 4 bases and the J segment 4 bases; nucleotides outside the gene matches: 18. Looked up from germline, CDR1 is MGHRA and CDR2 is YSYEKL. This CDR3 has 18 amino acids. CDR3 sequence: CASSPKLTTGGGSYEQYF. The CDR3 DNA reads as TGCGCCAGCAGCCCCAAGTTAACCACAGGGGGAGGATCGTACGAGCAGTACTTC.

There are a few counts of this clonotype. The V call is TRBV6-4, the J call TRBJ2-2; D is undetermined. The length of the CDR3 is 15 residues. The germline V gene has CDR1 MRHNA and CDR2 SNTAGT. The germline V and J ends were trimmed by 5 bases and 4 bases, with 14 bases remaining between them. The CDR3 protein is CASSSGPETTGELFF. For the CDR3, the DNA is TGTGCCAGCAGTTCGGGTCCCGAGACCACCGGGGAGCTGTTTTTT.

By share of the sample, this clonotype is medium-sized. V is TRBV9 and J is TRBJ2-2, with D maybe TRBD2 (5 bases). V lost 3 bases, J lost 4 bases, and 13 bases lay in between. CDR3 length: 15 amino acids. Germline V lookup: CDR1 SGDLS, CDR2 YYNGEE. CDR3 DNA sequence: TGTGCCAGCAGCGACCCAACGAGGGCCACCGGGGAGCTGTTTTTT. This gives the protein CASSDPTRATGELFF.